These 17 T cell receptor beta chains originate from one sample sequenced in a study of blood T cell repertoires in COVID-19. Assay: immunoSEQ multiplex PCR; the TCRdb copy retains only in-frame clones and omits some. Of over 250,000 clones in the sample, around 90% are singletons; the top ten hold about 2.5%. The sample consisted of peripheral blood. The receptors derive from a person between 18 and 30 years old with COVID-19, enrolled during active disease.

CDR3 residues: CASSGGTGIEAFF. The CDR3 DNA sequence: TGTGCCAGCAGTGGCGGGACAGGGATAGAGGCTTTCTTT. The chain uses TRBV2 and TRBJ1-1, with 9 bases aligning to TRBD1. Germline V lookup: CDR1 SNHLY, CDR2 FYNNEI. V lost 4 bases to trimming and J lost 11 bases; unmatched junction nucleotides: 8. CDR3 length: 13 amino acids.

A remark on this clone: A read error may produce the germline difference seen at one junction end. The CDR3 nucleotides are TGCGCCAGCAGCTTGACCGGGACAGGGGAGATCGGGAAGCTGTTTTTT. Translation: CASSLTGTGEIGKLFF. This chain links TRBV5-1 with TRBJ2-2; the match to TRBD1 covers 10 bases. Germline V gene sequence: CDR1 SGHRS, CDR2 YFSETQ. There are 16 residues in the CDR3. Complete variable domain (other parts from reference TRBV5-1 and TRBJ2-2): KAGVTQTPRYLIKTRGQQVTLSCSPISGHRSVSWYQQTPGQGLQFLFEYFSETQRNKGNFPGRFSGRQFSNSRSEMNVSTLELGDSALYLCASSLTGTGEIGKLFFGEGSRLTVL.

This sequence joins TRBV4-1 and TRBJ1-1; D might be TRBD1 (5 bases). This CDR3 is 18 amino acids long. Germline CDR1 MGHRA, CDR2 YSYEKL. Deletions cut 1 base from V and 3 bases from J, with 21 bases between. The CDR3: CASSQGPRGKVRDTEAFF. The CDR3 nucleotides are TGCGCCAGCAGCCAAGGTCCCCGGGGGAAAGTGAGGGACACTGAAGCTTTCTTT.

The gene calls are TRBV2 and TRBJ2-3; 8 bases map to TRBD1. V shed 10 bases, J shed 2 bases, and the junction held 8 bases outside the gene matches. The CDR3 contains 14 residues. Germline V gene sequence: CDR1 SNHLY, CDR2 FYNNEI. CDR3 amino acids: CATVTGAPTDTQYF. The CDR3 DNA is TGTGCCACCGTGACAGGGGCCCCCACAGATACGCAGTATTTT.

The V gene is TRBV9, the J gene TRBJ2-1; 8 bases line up with TRBD2. CDR1 SGDLS and CDR2 YYNGEE come from the germline V gene. The trim removed 0 bases at V and 0 bases at J, leaving 2 bases unmatched. The CDR3 runs 16 residues. This CDR3 reads CASSVDGLASYNEQFF. The CDR3 coding sequence is TGTGCCAGCAGCGTAGACGGACTAGCCTCCTACAATGAGCAGTTCTTC.

The chain recombines TRBV12-3 or TRBV12-4 with TRBJ1-1; weak D call: TRBD1 (5 bases). The CDR3 extends over 11 amino acids. V was cut by 3 bases and J by 7 bases, with 6 bases left in between. The CDR3 nucleotides read TGTGCCAGCAGTTTGGACAATGAAGCTTTCTTT. This encodes CASSLDNEAFF.

Only a few counts were recorded for this clone. V and J are TRBV6-5 and TRBJ1-3, with D possibly matching TRBD1 (5 bases). CDR1 MNHEY and CDR2 SVGAGI come from the germline V gene. Trimming shortened V by 10 bases and J by 4 bases, and 14 bases separated the two germline ends. The CDR3 covers 13 residues. CDR3 sequence: CATRAKGGNTIYF. The CDR3, as DNA: TGTGCCACAAGGGCAAAGGGGGGAAACACCATATATTTT.

The chain employs TRBV5-1 and TRBJ1-6; D not resolved. This CDR3 is 19 amino acids long. Trimming shortened V by 8 bases and J by 0 bases, and 24 bases separated the two germline ends. The germline V gene has CDR1 SGHRS and CDR2 YFSETQ. CDR3 DNA: TGCGCCAGTAAGCTGGTCGGAGCATCAGCCGTCTCCTATAATTCACCCCTCCACTTT. Its protein is CASKLVGASAVSYNSPLHF.

The chain joins TRBV3-1 (or the pseudogene TRBV3-2) to TRBJ2-7; D is unclear. Germline assignment: CDR1 LGHDT and CDR2 YNNKEL (reference sequence). V lost 3 bases to trimming and J lost 7 bases, with 7 bases between them. The CDR3 is made up of 11 amino acids. DNA of the CDR3: TGTGCCAGCAGCCACCCTCGGGAGCAGTACTTC. This sequence encodes CASSHPREQYF.

The V gene is TRBV5-6, the J gene TRBJ2-2; D unclear. The CDR3 loop spans 14 amino acids. The germline V and J ends were trimmed by 0 bases and 3 bases, with 6 bases remaining between them. Per germline, CDR1 SGHDT and CDR2 YYEEEE. CDR3 amino acids: CASSLAGHTGELFF. CDR3 DNA: TGTGCCAGCAGCTTGGCTGGGCACACCGGGGAGCTGTTTTTT.

The gene calls are TRBV7-9 and TRBJ1-6; D unresolved. The CDR3 covers 14 residues. CDR1 and CDR2 from the germline V gene are SEHNR and FQNEAQ (reference sequence). V was trimmed by 2 bases and J by 6 bases, leaving 8 bases between them. CDR3 protein: CASSLLASNSPLHF. CDR3 nucleotide sequence: TGTGCCAGCAGCTTATTGGCCAGTAATTCACCCCTCCACTTT.

The chain joins TRBV6-5 to TRBJ1-1; TRBD1 might be the D (6 bases). The ends were cut back, 4 bases at V and 7 bases at J, with 13 bases in the middle. This CDR3 is 13 amino acids long. The germline V gene has CDR1 MNHEY and CDR2 SVGAGI. CDR3 region: CASSSRQGGEAFF. The CDR3 DNA is TGTGCCAGCAGTTCCCGACAAGGGGGTGAAGCTTTCTTT.

The chain is built from TRBV27 and TRBJ1-4; TRBD1 agrees at 7 bases. CDR1 MNHEY and CDR2 SMNVEV come from the germline V gene (reference sequence). This CDR3 is built from 17 residues. V dropped 0 bases and J dropped 4; count of bases not matched to a gene: 8. The CDR3, as DNA: TGTGCCAGCAGTTTATCCTCCTTCGACAGGGATAATGAAAAACTGTTTTTT. Translated: CASSLSSFDRDNEKLFF.

This rearrangement joins TRBV2 to TRBJ2-3, with 13 bases fitting TRBD2. The CDR3 has 18 amino acids. J gave up 0 bases and V 6 bases, and 9 bases lay outside the gene matches. Germline loops: CDR1 SNHLY, CDR2 FYNNEI. The CDR3 spells CASRGLAGVRYSTDTQYF. The DNA for the CDR3 is TGTGCCAGCAGAGGACTAGCGGGAGTGAGATATAGCACAGATACGCAGTATTTT.

The chain joins TRBV6-6 to TRBJ1-3; D is unresolved. The CDR3 has 15 residues. The germline V gene has CDR1 MNHNY and CDR2 SVGAGI (reference sequence). CDR3 sequence: CAARLGTQTGNTIYF. Written as DNA, the CDR3 is TGTGCTGCGAGGCTTGGCACCCAAACCGGAAACACCATATATTTT.

This sequence joins TRBV13 and TRBJ2-1; 8 bases fit TRBD2. V lost 8 bases, J lost 5 bases, and 8 bases stayed unmatched. In germline, CDR1 is PRHDT, CDR2 FYEKMQ (reference sequence). This CDR3 region has 14 residues. CDR3 in DNA: TGTGCCAGCCAACGGGGGGGCCCAGACAATGAGCAGTTCTTC. Its protein is CASQRGGPDNEQFF.

J is TRBJ2-3 and V is TRBV19; maybe TRBD1 (5 bases). Germline V gene sequence: CDR1 LNHDA, CDR2 SQIVND (reference sequence). Trimming removed 7 bases at V and 1 base at J, with 15 bases between. The CDR3 contains 15 residues. CDR3: CASKQTVGGTDTQYF. CDR3 coding DNA: TGTGCCAGTAAACAGACAGTCGGTGGCACAGATACGCAGTATTTT. The complete variable domain, with remaining parts taken from reference TRBV19 and TRBJ2-3, reads DGGITQSPKYLFRKEGQNVTLSCEQNLNHDAMYWYRQDPGQGLRLIYYSQIVNDFQKGDIAEGYSVSREKKESFPLTVTSAQKNPTAFYLCASKQTVGGTDTQYFGPGTRLTVL.